This T cell receptor (beta chain) was captured by sequencing in a study of T cell repertoires in cytomegalovirus infection (dated by TCRdb to between 2018 and 2021). Concerning the study at large: Peptide stimulations targeted recently identified HLA-C-restricted CMV epitopes, whose presentation resists viral immunomodulation, together with well-studied HLA-B-restricted epitopes. Because public TCR beta signatures pointed to carriage of CMV infection together with the matching HLA type, the HLA type of each donor mattered for the analysis.

This sample's treatment or condition label indicates: in vitro stimulation with specific CMV peptide epitopes to enrich CMV-specific T cells. In the case of this clonotype: Its specific antigen is unknown. Per-nucleotide qualities are absent, and no much larger clonotype sits a single base away.

CDR1 and CDR2, looked up from the germline V gene, are MNHEY and SVGEGT. The junction shows trimming of 5 bases on V and 0 bases on J, and the gene matches do not reach 8 bases of it. The CDR3 starts with the cysteine, ends with the phenylalanine, and has 18 residues. Solely the CDR3 DNA is kept, with 54 bases framed from the first base. Study-wide conclusions, independent of this receptor: In both this cohort and an independent cohort of under 450 donors, the cumulative frequency of public TCR beta family members distinguished carriers of CMV infection plus the relevant HLA type. In the ex vivo response, HLA-C-restricted CMV-specific TCR beta clonotypes were dominant, and in two of eight donors the single most frequent clonotype came from this HLA-C-restricted group.

Reads for this sample came from an Illumina HiSeq 1500. The raw public data were reprocessed by TCRdb itself: fastp quality trimming at Q25, MiXCR clonotype calling, in-frame beta chains only. Rows with a matching CDR3 protein are joined into one entry that keeps the most common DNA and genes. The sample yields about 920,000 distinct CDR3 sequences; roughly 30% were counted once. Over 11% of the sample lies in the top ten. This sample comprised cultured CD8+ T cells from PBMCs, obtained from culture after CMV antigen stimulation. The clonotype originates from a human donor in good health (CMV status not recorded). Some clones in this sample may be carry-over from other donors' samples. This receptor chain uses TRBV6-2 or TRBV6-3 and TRBJ2-3; TRBD2 lines up with 13 middle nucleotides. The CDR3 protein is CASSDGTSGAISTDTQYF. The DNA sequence reads TGTGCCAGCAGTGACGGGACTAGCGGGGCAATTAGCACAGATACGCAGTATTTT.